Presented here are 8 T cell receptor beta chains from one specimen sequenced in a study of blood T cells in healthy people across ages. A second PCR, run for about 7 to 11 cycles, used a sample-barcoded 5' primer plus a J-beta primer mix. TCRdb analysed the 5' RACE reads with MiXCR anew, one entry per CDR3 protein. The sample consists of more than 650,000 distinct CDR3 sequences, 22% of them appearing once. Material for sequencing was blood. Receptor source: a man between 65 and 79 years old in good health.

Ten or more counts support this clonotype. This CDR3 reads CASSLQDSYEQYF. The CDR3 DNA sequence: TGTGCCAGCAGTCTACAGGACTCCTACGAGCAGTACTTC. The J gene is TRBJ2-7, the V gene TRBV12-3 or TRBV12-4, with D maybe TRBD1 (5 bases). V was cut by 5 bases and J by 0 bases, with 8 bases left in between. This CDR3 contains 13 residues.

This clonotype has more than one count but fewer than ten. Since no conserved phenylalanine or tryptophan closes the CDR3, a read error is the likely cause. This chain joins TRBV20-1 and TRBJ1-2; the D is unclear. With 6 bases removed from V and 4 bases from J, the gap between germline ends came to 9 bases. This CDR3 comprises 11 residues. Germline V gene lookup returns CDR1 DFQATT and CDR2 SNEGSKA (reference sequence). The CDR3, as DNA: TGCAGTGCAAAGGTTATCTATGGCTACACCGTC. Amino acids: CSAKVIYGYTV.

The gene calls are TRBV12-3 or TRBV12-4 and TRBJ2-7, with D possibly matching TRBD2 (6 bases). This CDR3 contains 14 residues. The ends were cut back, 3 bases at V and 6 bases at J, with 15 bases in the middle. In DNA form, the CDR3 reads TGTGCCAGCAGTTTTGTGCGGGGATCGGGCGAGCAGTACTTC. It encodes CASSFVRGSGEQYF.

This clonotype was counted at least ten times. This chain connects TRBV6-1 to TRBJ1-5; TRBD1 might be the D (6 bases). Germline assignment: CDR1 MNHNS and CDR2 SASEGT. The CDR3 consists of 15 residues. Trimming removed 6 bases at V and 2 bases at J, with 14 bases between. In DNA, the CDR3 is TGTGCCAGCAGCCAACGTCCAGGGGGCAATCAGCCCCAGCATTTT. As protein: CASSQRPGGNQPQHF.

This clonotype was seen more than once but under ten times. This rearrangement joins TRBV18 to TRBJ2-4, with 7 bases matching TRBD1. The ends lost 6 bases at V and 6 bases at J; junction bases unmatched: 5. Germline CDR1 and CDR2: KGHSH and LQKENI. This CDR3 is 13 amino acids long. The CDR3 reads CASSEGARNIQYF. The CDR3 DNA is TGTGCCAGCTCTGAGGGGGCACGAAACATTCAGTACTTC.

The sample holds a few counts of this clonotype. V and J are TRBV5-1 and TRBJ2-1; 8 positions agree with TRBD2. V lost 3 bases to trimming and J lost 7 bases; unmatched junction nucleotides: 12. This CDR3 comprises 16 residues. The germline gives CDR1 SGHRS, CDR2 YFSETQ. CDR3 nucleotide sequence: TGCGCCAGCAGCTCTAGCGGGTTGGGGGGGCAGAATGAGCAGTTCTTC. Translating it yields CASSSSGLGGQNEQFF.

The CDR3 bases are TGTGCCAGCAGCACGCGGACAGGGGGCGCGGGAAACACCATATATTTT. This gives the protein CASSTRTGGAGNTIYF. The rearrangement links TRBV3-1 to TRBJ1-3, with TRBD1 matching over 11 bases. The germline V gene has CDR1 LGHDT and CDR2 YNNKEL (reference sequence). The CDR3 consists of 16 residues. Germline trimming cut 5 bases from V and 4 bases from J; bases unmatched to any gene: 7. Full variable domain (missing parts from reference TRBV3-1 and TRBJ1-3): DTAVSQTPKYLVTQMGNDKSIKCEQNLGHDTMYWYKQDSKKFLKIMFSYNNKELIINETVPNRFSPKSPDKAHLNLHINSLELGDSAVYFCASSTRTGGAGNTIYFGEGSWLTVV.

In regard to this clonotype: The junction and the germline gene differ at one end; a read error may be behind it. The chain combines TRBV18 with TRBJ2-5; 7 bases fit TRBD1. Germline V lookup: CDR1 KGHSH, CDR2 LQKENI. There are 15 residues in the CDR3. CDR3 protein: CTSSPLTGYQETQCF. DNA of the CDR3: TGTACCAGCTCACCATTGACAGGGTACCAAGAGACCCAGTGCTTC.